The 13 T cell receptor beta chains presented below share a single source sample, sequenced in a study of shared clonotypes between healthy human individuals. Produced via immunoSEQ multiplex PCR; TCRdb's table is partial and in-frame only. The sample consists of about 1 million clones, roughly 70% of them appearing once. The sequenced sample was memory CD4+ T cells sorted from blood. Subset meaning: CD45RA-negative fraction. The receptors stem from a man aged 18 to 30 in good health.

The chain joins TRBV27 to TRBJ2-7; D might be TRBD1 (5 bases). Trimming pared 7 bases from V and 1 base from J, leaving 23 bases between. The V gene's germline CDR1 is MNHEY and CDR2 SMNVEV (reference sequence). The CDR3 is 17 residues long. The CDR3 DNA follows: TGTGCCAGCACCCGATACCCTGGGCAGGGTGGGTCCTACGAGCAGTACTTC. It specifies CASTRYPGQGGSYEQYF.

This clone showed up just a few times. This sequence joins TRBV11-2 and TRBJ2-1; 7 bases align to TRBD1. CDR3 size: 15 residues. CDR1 is SGHAT and CDR2 is FQNNGV in the germline V gene. Trimming cost V 5 bases and J 4 bases; bases outside gene matches: 8. The CDR3 DNA reads TGTGCCAGCAGCCCAGGACAGGAAAGGTACAATGAGCAGTTCTTC. Protein: CASSPGQERYNEQFF.

CDR3 protein: CASSLSPGPNTEAFF. The CDR3 DNA is TGTGCCAGCAGTTTATCCCCCGGACCGAACACTGAAGCTTTCTTT. The chain couples TRBV27 to TRBJ1-1; D remains ambiguous. The V and J ends lost 0 bases and 1 base respectively, with 9 bases between them. This CDR3 has 15 amino acids. The germline CDR1 and CDR2 sequences are MNHEY and SMNVEV (reference sequence).

The V gene is TRBV5-8, the J gene TRBJ2-1, with TRBD2 as a possible D gene (5 bases). V lost 5 bases and J lost 0, with 12 bases in between. The germline V gene has CDR1 SGHTS and CDR2 YDEGEE. The CDR3 sequence is 15 residues long. CDR3 sequence (DNA): TGTGCCAGCAGTCCAGGTGGGAGCTCCTACAATGAGCAGTTCTTC. It yields the protein CASSPGGSSYNEQFF.

This clone showed up just a few times. The chain joins TRBV30 to TRBJ1-4; weak D call: TRBD1 (5 bases). The CDR3 spans 12 residues. V dropped 5 bases and J dropped 6 bases, with 10 bases sitting between them. Germline lookup yields CDR1 GTSNPN and CDR2 SVGIG (reference sequence). CDR3 loop: CAWGTYDEKLFF. As DNA, the CDR3 is TGTGCCTGGGGGACCTACGATGAAAAACTGTTTTTT.

This chain uses TRBV6-5 with TRBJ2-3; 7 nucleotides match TRBD2. V shed 8 bases and J 2 bases; nucleotides not matched to a gene: 4. The CDR3 has 13 residues. Germline CDR1 MNHEY, CDR2 SVGAGI. In DNA form, the CDR3 reads TGTGCCAGCCGGAGCGGGAACACAGATACGCAGTATTTT. It is translated as CASRSGNTDTQYF.

The rearrangement links TRBV29-1 to TRBJ1-1; tentative D call: TRBD1 (5 bases). The CDR3 runs to 14 residues. Germline CDR1 SQVTM, CDR2 ANQGSEA. V was clipped by 5 bases and J by 0 bases, with 13 bases between them. The CDR3 here is CSVSSGGVNTEAFF. The CDR3 bases are TGCAGCGTTTCGAGCGGGGGGGTGAACACTGAAGCTTTCTTT.

This chain connects TRBV11-2 to TRBJ2-7; a possible D gene is TRBD1 (6 bases). CDR3 size: 15 residues. V was trimmed by 3 bases and J by 3 bases, leaving 15 bases between them. Germline V gene sequence: CDR1 SGHAT, CDR2 FQNNGV. The CDR3 here is CASSLPSGQYYEQYF. In nucleotides, the CDR3 is TGTGCCAGCAGCTTGCCATCGGGACAATACTACGAGCAGTACTTC.

The J gene is TRBJ2-1, the V gene TRBV2, with D perhaps TRBD1 (6 bases). Trimming removed 7 bases at V and 0 bases at J, with 13 bases between. CDR3 length equals 15 residues. Per the germline V gene, CDR1 is SNHLY and CDR2 is FYNNEI. This chain's CDR3 is CASTLGAGSYNEQFF. The CDR3 bases are TGTGCCAGCACGCTGGGGGCCGGCTCCTACAATGAGCAGTTCTTC.

The CDR3 bases are TGCAGCGTTGAGACTCTAGCGGGGAGGTACAATGAGCAGTTCTTC. As protein: CSVETLAGRYNEQFF. The chain carries TRBV29-1 and TRBJ2-1; 9 nucleotides line up with TRBD2. The CDR3 has 15 amino acids. V dropped 3 bases and J dropped 4; count of bases not matched to a gene: 7. Germline CDR1 SQVTM, CDR2 ANQGSEA.

On this clone itself: Other DNA variants within this sample encode the same CDR3. This chain links TRBV5-1 with TRBJ2-6, with no clear D. The V end lost 1 base, the J end lost 0 bases, and 5 bases lay between the germline ends. CDR1 and CDR2 (germline): SGHRS, YFSETQ. This CDR3 spans 15 amino acids. This CDR3 is CASSLTVSGANVLTF. The DNA for the CDR3 is TGCGCCAGCAGCTTGACAGTCTCTGGGGCCAACGTCCTGACTTTC.

This chain joins TRBV5-1 and TRBJ1-1; no reliable D call. The CDR3 runs 15 residues. V lost 1 base and J 1 base, leaving 11 bases between the germline ends. Per germline, CDR1 SGHRS and CDR2 YFSETQ. The CDR3 spells CASSLKLGQNTEAFF. The CDR3 nucleotides are TGCGCCAGCAGCTTGAAACTCGGGCAGAACACTGAAGCTTTCTTT.

The chain links TRBV28 to TRBJ2-5; 7 nucleotides line up with TRBD1. The CDR3 consists of 14 residues. Unmatched junction bases numbered 6, after V lost 6 bases and J lost 2 bases. CDR1 MDHEN and CDR2 SYDVKM come from the germline V gene. CDR3 bases: TGTGCCAGCAGCCCTGGGACAGATCAAGAGACCCAGTACTTC. Its translation is CASSPGTDQETQYF.